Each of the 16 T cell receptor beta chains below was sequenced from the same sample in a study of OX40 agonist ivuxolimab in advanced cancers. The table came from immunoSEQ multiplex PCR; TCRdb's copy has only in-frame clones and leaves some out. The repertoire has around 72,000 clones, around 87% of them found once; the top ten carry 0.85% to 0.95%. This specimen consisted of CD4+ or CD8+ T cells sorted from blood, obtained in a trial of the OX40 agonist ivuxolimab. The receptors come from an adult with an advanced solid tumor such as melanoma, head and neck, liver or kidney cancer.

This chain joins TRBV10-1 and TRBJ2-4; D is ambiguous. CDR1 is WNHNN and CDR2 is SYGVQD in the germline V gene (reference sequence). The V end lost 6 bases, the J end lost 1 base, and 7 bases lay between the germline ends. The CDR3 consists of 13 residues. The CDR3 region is CASRRGAKNIQYF. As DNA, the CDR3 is TGCGCCAGCAGACGTGGTGCCAAAAACATTCAGTACTTC.

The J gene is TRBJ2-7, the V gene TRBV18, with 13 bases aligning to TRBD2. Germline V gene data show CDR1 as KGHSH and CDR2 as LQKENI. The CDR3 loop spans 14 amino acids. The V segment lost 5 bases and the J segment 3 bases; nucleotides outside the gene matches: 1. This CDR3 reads CASSTSGGGYEQYF. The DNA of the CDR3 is TGTGCCAGCTCAACTAGCGGGGGGGGCTACGAGCAGTACTTC. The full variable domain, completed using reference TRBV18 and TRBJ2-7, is NAGVMQNPRHLVRRRGQEARLRCSPMKGHSHVYWYRQLPEEGLKFMVYLQKENIIDESGMPKERFSAEFPKEGPSILRIQQVVRGDSAAYFCASSTSGGGYEQYFGPGTRLTVT.

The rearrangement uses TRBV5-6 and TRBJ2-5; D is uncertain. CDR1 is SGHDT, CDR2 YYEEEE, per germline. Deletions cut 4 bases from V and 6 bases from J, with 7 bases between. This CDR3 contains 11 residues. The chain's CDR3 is CASSLSKTQYF. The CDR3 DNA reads TGTGCCAGCAGCCTCTCGAAGACCCAGTACTTC.

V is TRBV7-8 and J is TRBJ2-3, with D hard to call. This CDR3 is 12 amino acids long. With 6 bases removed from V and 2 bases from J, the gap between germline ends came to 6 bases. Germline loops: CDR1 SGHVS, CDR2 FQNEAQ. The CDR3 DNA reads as TGTGCCAGCAGGTCAGACACAGATACGCAGTATTTT. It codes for CASRSDTDTQYF.

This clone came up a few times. The CDR3 DNA sequence: TGTGCCAGCAGTTTGACAAAGAACACTGAAGCTTTCTTT. Its translation: CASSLTKNTEAFF. The chain joins TRBV28 to TRBJ1-1, with D unclear. CDR3 length equals 13 residues. Trimming removed 3 bases from V and 1 base from J, with 6 bases in between. Germline lookup yields CDR1 MDHEN and CDR2 SYDVKM.

The CDR3 nucleotides read TGCGCCAGCAGTCCTAGCCTAGGGAACACCGGGGAGCTGTTTTTT. Its protein product is CASSPSLGNTGELFF. The genes are TRBV10-1 and TRBJ2-2; D perhaps matches TRBD2 (5 bases). The V gene's germline CDR1 is WNHNN and CDR2 SYGVQD (reference sequence). The V end lost 5 bases, the J end lost 1 base, and 11 bases lay between the germline ends. There are 15 residues in the CDR3.

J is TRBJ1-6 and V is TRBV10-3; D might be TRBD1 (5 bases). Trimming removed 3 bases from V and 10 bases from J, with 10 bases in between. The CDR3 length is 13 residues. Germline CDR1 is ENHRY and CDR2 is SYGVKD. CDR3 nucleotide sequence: TGTGCCATCAGTGACGGGCAGGGATCACCCCTCCACTTT. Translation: CAISDGQGSPLHF.

The CDR3 coding sequence is TGTGCCAGCAGCCATACGGGGGGTCGCACCTCTAATGAAAAACTGTTTTTT. It specifies CASSHTGGRTSNEKLFF. The chain is built from TRBV7-9 and TRBJ1-4; perhaps TRBD1 as D (5 bases). This CDR3 has 17 residues. Germline-derived CDR1 and CDR2 are SEHNR and FQNEAQ (reference sequence). Trimming pared 5 bases from V and 3 bases from J, leaving 19 bases between.

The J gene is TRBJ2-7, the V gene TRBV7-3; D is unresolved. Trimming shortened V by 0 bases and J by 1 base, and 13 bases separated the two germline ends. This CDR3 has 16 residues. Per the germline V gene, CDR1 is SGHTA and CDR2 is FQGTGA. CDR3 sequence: CASSLTGGPPSYEQYF. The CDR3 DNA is TGTGCCAGCAGCTTAACCGGCGGTCCTCCTTCCTACGAGCAGTACTTC.

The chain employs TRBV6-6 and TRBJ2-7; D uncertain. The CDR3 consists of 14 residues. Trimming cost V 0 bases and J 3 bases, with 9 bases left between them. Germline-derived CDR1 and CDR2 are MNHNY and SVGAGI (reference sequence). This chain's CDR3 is CASSYSTKNYEQYF. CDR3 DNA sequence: TGTGCCAGCAGTTACTCAACTAAAAACTACGAGCAGTACTTC.

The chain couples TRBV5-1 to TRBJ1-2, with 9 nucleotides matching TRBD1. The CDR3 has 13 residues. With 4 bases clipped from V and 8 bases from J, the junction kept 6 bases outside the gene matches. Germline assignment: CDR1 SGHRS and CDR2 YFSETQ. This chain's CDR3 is CASSRGQGWGYTF. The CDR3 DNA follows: TGCGCCAGCAGCCGGGGACAGGGATGGGGCTACACCTTC. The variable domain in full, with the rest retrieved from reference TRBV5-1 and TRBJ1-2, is KAGVTQTPRYLIKTRGQQVTLSCSPISGHRSVSWYQQTPGQGLQFLFEYFSETQRNKGNFPGRFSGRQFSNSRSEMNVSTLELGDSALYLCASSRGQGWGYTFGSGTRLTVV.

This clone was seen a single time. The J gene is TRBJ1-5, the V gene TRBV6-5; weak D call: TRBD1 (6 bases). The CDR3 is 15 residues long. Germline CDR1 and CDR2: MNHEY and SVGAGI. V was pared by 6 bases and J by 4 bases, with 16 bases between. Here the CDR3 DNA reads TGTGCCAGCAGCAGAGACTGGACAGAGAATCAGCCCCAGCATTTT. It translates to CASSRDWTENQPQHF.

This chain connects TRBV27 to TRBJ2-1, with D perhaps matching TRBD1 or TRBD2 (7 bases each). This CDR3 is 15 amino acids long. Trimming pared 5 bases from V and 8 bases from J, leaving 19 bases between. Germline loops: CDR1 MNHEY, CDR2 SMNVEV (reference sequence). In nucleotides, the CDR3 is TGTGCCAGCAGTGCGACAGGGTTTGGGAGGGATGAGCAGTTCTTC. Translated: CASSATGFGRDEQFF.

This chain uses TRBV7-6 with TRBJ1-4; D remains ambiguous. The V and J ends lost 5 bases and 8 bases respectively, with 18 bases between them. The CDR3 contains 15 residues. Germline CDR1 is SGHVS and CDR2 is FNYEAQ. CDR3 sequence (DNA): TGTGCCAGCAGCAGGACCGGTCAGGAAGGGGAAAAACTGTTTTTT. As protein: CASSRTGQEGEKLFF.

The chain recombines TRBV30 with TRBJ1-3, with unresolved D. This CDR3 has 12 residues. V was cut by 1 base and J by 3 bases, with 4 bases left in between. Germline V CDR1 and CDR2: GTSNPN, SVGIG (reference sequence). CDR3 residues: CAWSAHGNTIYF. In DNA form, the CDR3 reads TGTGCCTGGAGTGCACATGGAAACACCATATATTTT.

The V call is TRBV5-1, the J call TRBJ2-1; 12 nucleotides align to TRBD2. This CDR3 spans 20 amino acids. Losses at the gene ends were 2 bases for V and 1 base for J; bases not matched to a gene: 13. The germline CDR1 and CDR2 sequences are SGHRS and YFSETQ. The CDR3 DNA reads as TGCGCCAGCAGCTTTACTAGCGGGAGGAGGGAGAGGGGTTCCTACAATGAGCAGTTCTTC. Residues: CASSFTSGRRERGSYNEQFF.